The T cell receptor (beta chain) under discussion was sequenced for a study of blood T cells in healthy people across ages. Alongside a J-beta primer mix, a sample-barcoded 5' primer served in a second PCR lasting roughly 6 to 12 cycles. A template-switch adaptor with 12 random nucleotides tagged each cDNA molecule. TCRdb analysed the 5' RACE reads with MiXCR anew, one entry per CDR3 protein. The sample has around 320,000 distinct CDR3 sequences, less than 30% seen once. Study-level findings and limits: Naive T cell percentage strongly correlated with TCR beta diversity.

The CDR3 runs 11 residues. Germline V gene data show CDR1 as SEHNR and CDR2 as FQNEAQ (reference sequence). V was shortened by 5 bases and J by 1 base, with 3 bases between the two germline ends. This clonotype was observed at least ten times. No antigen is known for it. Every donor provided around 9.5 milliliters of peripheral blood. The source material was blood. The chain uses TRBV7-9 and TRBJ2-7; D remains unclear. The sequence derives from a woman in her 70s in good health. The chain's CDR3 is CASSESYEQYF. The CDR3 DNA is TGTGCCAGCAGCGAATCCTACGAGCAGTACTTC.